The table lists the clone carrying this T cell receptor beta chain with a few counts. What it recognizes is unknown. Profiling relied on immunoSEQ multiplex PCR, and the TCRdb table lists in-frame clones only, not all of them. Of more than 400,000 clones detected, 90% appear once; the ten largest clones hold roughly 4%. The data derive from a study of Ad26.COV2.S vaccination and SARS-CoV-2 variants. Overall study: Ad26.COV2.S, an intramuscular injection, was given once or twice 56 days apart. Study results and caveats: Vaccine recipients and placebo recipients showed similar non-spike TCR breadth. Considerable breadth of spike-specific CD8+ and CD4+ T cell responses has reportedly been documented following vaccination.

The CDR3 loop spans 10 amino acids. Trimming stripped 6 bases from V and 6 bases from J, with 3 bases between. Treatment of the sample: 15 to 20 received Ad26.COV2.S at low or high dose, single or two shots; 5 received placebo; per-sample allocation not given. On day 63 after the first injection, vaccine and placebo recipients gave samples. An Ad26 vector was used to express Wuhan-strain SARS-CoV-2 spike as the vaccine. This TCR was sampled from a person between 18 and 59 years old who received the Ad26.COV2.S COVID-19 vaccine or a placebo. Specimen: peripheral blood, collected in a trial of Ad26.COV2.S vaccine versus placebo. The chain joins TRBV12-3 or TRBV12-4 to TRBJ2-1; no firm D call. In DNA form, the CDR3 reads TGTGCCAGCAGCCCCAATGAGCAGTTCTTC. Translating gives CASSPNEQFF.